These 25 T cell receptor beta chains came from one sample sequenced in a study of regulatory T cells in long-lasting Graves disease. The authors built TCR beta libraries using iRepertoire HTBI primers and Arm-PCR of CDR3 regions. TCRdb processed the multiplex PCR reads anew with MiXCR; each CDR3 protein has one entry. The sample holds some 250,000 distinct CDR3 sequences, 15% to 20% seen once. Sample time point: newly diagnosed GD, antithyroid drugs for less than 3 months. Extracted RNA from PBMCs served as the source of the TCR library. Separately, the same data were catalogued under a study of T cells in Graves' hyperthyroidism and ophthalmopathy.

The sample was peripheral blood mononuclear cells (PBMCs), taken at new diagnosis, from a patient treated with antithyroid drugs. These receptors originate from a woman aged 25 to 39 with Graves disease.

This clonotype was counted many times. V usage is TRBV28 and J usage is TRBJ2-5; 7 positions match TRBD2. V lost 7 bases to trimming and J lost 1 base; unmatched junction nucleotides: 9. The CDR3 contains 15 residues. From germline, CDR1 is MDHEN and CDR2 SYDVKM. In DNA form, the CDR3 reads TGTGCCAGCACCTCAGCGGGGCCCAGCCAAGAGACCCAGTACTTC. This encodes CASTSAGPSQETQYF.

This clonotype was recorded at least ten times. The gene calls are TRBV20-1 and TRBJ1-2, with D possibly matching TRBD1 (5 bases). This CDR3 comprises 13 residues. The V end lost 2 bases, the J end lost 2 bases, and 9 bases lay between the germline ends. In germline, CDR1 is DFQATT, CDR2 SNEGSKA (reference sequence). In DNA, the CDR3 is TGCAGTGCTAGAATGGGGGAAAACTATGGCTACACCTTC. This sequence encodes CSARMGENYGYTF.

This clonotype was seen ten or more times. The chain employs TRBV5-1 and TRBJ2-7, with TRBD2 as a possible D gene (5 bases). The CDR3 is 15 amino acids. Deletions cut 0 bases from V and 2 bases from J, with 12 bases between. The germline V gene encodes CDR1 SGHRS and CDR2 YFSETQ. The CDR3 reads CASSLAGVTTYEQYF. The CDR3 nucleotides read TGCGCCAGCAGCTTGGCCGGGGTGACCACCTACGAGCAGTACTTC. Full variable domain (outside the CDR3, taken from reference TRBV5-1 and TRBJ2-7): KAGVTQTPRYLIKTRGQQVTLSCSPISGHRSVSWYQQTPGQGLQFLFEYFSETQRNKGNFPGRFSGRQFSNSRSEMNVSTLELGDSALYLCASSLAGVTTYEQYFGPGTRLTVT.

The table lists this clonotype with many counts. This chain uses TRBV18 with TRBJ1-2, with TRBD1 matching over 9 bases. Germline CDR1 and CDR2: KGHSH and LQKENI. The ends lost 3 bases at V and 6 bases at J; junction bases unmatched: 17. This CDR3 has 18 amino acids. CDR3 nucleotides: TGTGCCAGCTCACCCCGAGTGGGGGAGACCGGGACAGGGAATGGCTACACCTTC. This translates into CASSPRVGETGTGNGYTF.

This clonotype appeared many times. J is TRBJ2-1 and V is TRBV5-1, with D tentatively TRBD1 or TRBD2 (7 bases each). V dropped 5 bases and J dropped 7 bases, with 19 bases sitting between them. Germline CDR1 is SGHRS and CDR2 is YFSETQ. CDR3 length equals 15 residues. The CDR3 bases are TGCGCCAGCAGTGGGGCGACAGGGAGGGGGAATGAGCAGTTCTTC. As protein: CASSGATGRGNEQFF. Full variable domain (remainder filled in from reference TRBV5-1 and TRBJ2-1): KAGVTQTPRYLIKTRGQQVTLSCSPISGHRSVSWYQQTPGQGLQFLFEYFSETQRNKGNFPGRFSGRQFSNSRSEMNVSTLELGDSALYLCASSGATGRGNEQFFGPGTRLTVL.

This clonotype was counted at least ten times. The chain has TRBV11-3 and TRBJ2-3, with TRBD2 matching 10 bases. The CDR3 is made up of 16 amino acids. After removal of 5 bases from V and 4 bases from J, the junction contained 9 bases not matched to a gene. Germline loops: CDR1 SGHNT, CDR2 YENEEA. The CDR3 DNA is TGTGCCAGCAGCACTGGGACTAGCGTGGATCCAGATACGCAGTATTTT. Its protein is CASSTGTSVDPDTQYF.

This clonotype was observed many times. The chain carries TRBV3-1 and TRBJ1-3; D possibly corresponds to TRBD1 (5 bases). The CDR3 spans 16 residues. V was pared by 3 bases and J by 0 bases, with 12 bases between. CDR1 and CDR2 (germline): LGHDT, YNNKEL (reference sequence). The CDR3, as DNA: TGTGCCAGCAGCCAGAGACAGTCTTTCTCTGGAAACACCATATATTTT. This gives the protein CASSQRQSFSGNTIYF.

Many counts were recorded for this clonotype. One end of the junction does not line up with germline, which may come from a read error. The chain couples TRBV5-5 to TRBJ1-1; 9 bases align to TRBD1. The CDR3 loop spans 14 amino acids. The germline CDR1 and CDR2 sequences are SGHKS and YYEKEE (reference sequence). The CDR3 region is CASSFGTGSTEAFF. The DNA for the CDR3 is TGCGCCAGCAGCTTCGGGACAGGGAGTACTGAAGCTTTCTTT.

The table lists this clonotype with a count of one. Since a far larger clone is one base different, this is likely a read error. V is TRBV6-2 or TRBV6-3 and J is TRBJ1-1; D is possibly TRBD1 (6 bases). Per germline, CDR1 MNHEY and CDR2 SVGEGT. The V gene lost 10 bases and the J gene lost 8 bases, with 23 bases spanning the gap. CDR3 size: 14 residues. CDR3 nucleotide sequence: TGTGCCACCCAACCCAGGGGCGACATGATAGAAGCTTTCTTT. This translates into CATQPRGDMIEAFF.

This clonotype was detected many times. The chain carries TRBV27 and TRBJ1-1; 9 bases are a match to TRBD1. V shed 8 bases, J shed 4 bases, and the junction held 5 bases outside the gene matches. Germline V gene sequence: CDR1 MNHEY, CDR2 SMNVEV (reference sequence). The CDR3 runs to 13 residues. CDR3 DNA: TGTGCCAGCGGACAGGGGTATGCCACTGAAGCTTTCTTT. Translating gives CASGQGYATEAFF.

This clonotype was observed many times. V is TRBV12-3 or TRBV12-4 and J is TRBJ1-2; D is unresolved. V gave up 6 bases and J gave up 4 bases, with 12 bases separating them. CDR3 length equals 13 residues. The CDR3 spells CASRTLVGYGYTF. The CDR3 DNA follows: TGTGCCAGCAGAACTTTAGTGGGCTATGGCTACACCTTC.

To note about this clonotype: A read error likely explains this, since a far larger clone differs by one base. The chain carries TRBV7-2 and TRBJ1-2; D gene ambiguous. CDR3 length: 11 amino acids. Germline CDR1 SGHTA, CDR2 FQGNSA. Written as DNA, the CDR3 is TGTGCCAGCAGCCAGAACTATAGCTACACCTTC. Translation: CASSQNYSYTF.

This clonotype came up many times. The gene calls are TRBV9 and TRBJ2-3, with a tentative D call TRBD2 (6 bases). The length of the CDR3 is 16 residues. Germline CDR1 SGDLS, CDR2 YYNGEE. The V gene lost 0 bases and the J gene lost 2 bases, with 13 bases spanning the gap. CDR3 DNA sequence: TGTGCCAGCAGCGTAGCTGTGGAGGGTATCACAGATACGCAGTATTTT. This encodes CASSVAVEGITDTQYF.

About this clonotype: A read error likely explains this, since a far larger clone differs by one base. No conserved phenylalanine or tryptophan ends this CDR3, so it is likely a read error. The rearrangement uses TRBV11-2 and TRBJ1-5; D unresolved. Germline V gene lookup returns CDR1 SGHAT and CDR2 FQNNGV. V lost 6 bases to trimming and J lost 0 bases, with 12 bases between them. This CDR3 has 15 amino acids. The CDR3 bases are TGTGCCAGCAGTTACGACACTTCTAGCAATCAGCCCCAGCATCTT. Protein sequence: CASSYDTSSNQPQHL.

This clonotype was seen at least ten times. The chain carries TRBV6-1 and TRBJ2-3; no firm D call. The ends were cut back, 9 bases at V and 1 base at J, with 17 bases in the middle. This CDR3 is 15 amino acids long. Germline V gene sequence: CDR1 MNHNS, CDR2 SASEGT. The CDR3 DNA reads TGTGCCAGTATCCGGGCCATAGGAGGCACAGATACGCAGTATTTT. Its protein product is CASIRAIGGTDTQYF.

This clonotype showed up just a few times. J is TRBJ2-5 and V is TRBV12-3 or TRBV12-4; 7 bases align to TRBD2. V was pared by 8 bases and J by 1 base, with 4 bases of the junction left unmatched. The CDR3 consists of 13 residues. This chain's CDR3 is CASCRGVQETQYF. The CDR3 DNA follows: TGTGCCAGCTGCCGGGGGGTCCAAGAGACCCAGTACTTC.

Notes on this clonotype: This may come from a read error, since a much larger clone is one base off. Since no conserved phenylalanine or tryptophan closes the CDR3, a read error is the likely cause. V is TRBV10-2 and J is TRBJ2-3; 8 nucleotides line up with TRBD1. The V segment lost 6 bases and the J segment 2 bases; nucleotides outside the gene matches: 19. The CDR3 consists of 19 residues. Germline-derived CDR1 and CDR2 are WSHSY and SAAADI. The CDR3 loop reads CASRLMAGGVNYITDTQYL. The DNA of the CDR3 is TGCGCCAGCAGACTTATGGCAGGGGGCGTAAACTACATCACAGATACGCAGTATCTT.

In its sample, this clonotype was seen many times. The chain carries TRBV6-5 and TRBJ1-2; TRBD1 agrees at 8 bases. Germline V lookup: CDR1 MNHEY, CDR2 SVGAGI. The CDR3 runs 16 residues. V lost 2 bases to trimming and J lost 4 bases; unmatched junction nucleotides: 9. The CDR3 coding sequence is TGTGCCAGCAGTTACCGTCTGACAGGGGACGGCTATGGCTACACCTTC. Translation gives CASSYRLTGDGYGYTF.

In this sample, this clonotype turned up many times. V and J are TRBV7-3 and TRBJ2-7; 15 nucleotides line up with TRBD2. Per germline, CDR1 SGHTA and CDR2 FQGTGA. The CDR3 has 17 residues. Trimming cost V 0 bases and J 7 bases; bases outside gene matches: 7. The CDR3 bases are TGTGCCAGCAGCTTAACGCACCCCGGACTAGCGGGGGGGGAGCAGTACTTC. Amino acid sequence: CASSLTHPGLAGGEQYF.

The table lists this clonotype with a few counts. J is TRBJ2-7 and V is TRBV3-1; possibly TRBD2 for D (5 bases). V was clipped by 2 bases and J by 5 bases, with 7 bases between them. CDR3 size: 12 residues. Germline CDR1 and CDR2: LGHDT and YNNKEL (reference sequence). The CDR3 nucleotides read TGTGCCAGCAGCCAAACTAGGAACGAGCAGTACTTC. Amino acids: CASSQTRNEQYF.

The table lists this clonotype with many counts. This chain links TRBV3-1 with TRBJ1-4; D gene uncertain. There are 13 residues in the CDR3. Trimming took 0 bases from V and 7 from J, leaving 6 bases between them. The germline V gene has CDR1 LGHDT and CDR2 YNNKEL (reference sequence). CDR3 protein: CASSQERGEKLFF. CDR3 nucleotides: TGTGCCAGCAGCCAAGAACGAGGTGAAAAACTGTTTTTT. The entire variable domain, with the rest obtained from reference TRBV3-1 and TRBJ1-4, is as follows: DTAVSQTPKYLVTQMGNDKSIKCEQNLGHDTMYWYKQDSKKFLKIMFSYNNKELIINETVPNRFSPKSPDKAHLNLHINSLELGDSAVYFCASSQERGEKLFFGSGTQLSVL.

This clonotype was recorded many times. This sequence joins TRBV12-3 or TRBV12-4 and TRBJ2-1; D is unclear. The CDR3 contains 12 residues. The V and J ends lost 6 bases and 3 bases respectively, with 6 bases between them. The CDR3, as DNA: TGTGCCAGCAGCAGAGGCTACAATGAGCAGTTCTTC. This codes for CASSRGYNEQFF.

At least ten counts were recorded for this clonotype. J is TRBJ1-1 and V is TRBV5-4; D not certain. The CDR3 is 14 amino acids. Between the trimmed V and J ends, which lost 5 bases and 0 bases, there was a span of 11 bases. Germline-derived CDR1 and CDR2 are SGHNT and YYREEE (reference sequence). The CDR3 DNA sequence: TGTGCCAGCAGATGGGCGGGCCTGAACACTGAAGCTTTCTTT. Protein product: CASRWAGLNTEAFF.

This clonotype was found many times. V usage is TRBV2 and J usage is TRBJ2-7; 8 bases are a match to TRBD2. V dropped 7 bases and J dropped 1; count of bases not matched to a gene: 6. CDR3 length: 14 residues. CDR1 is SNHLY, CDR2 FYNNEI, per germline. The DNA for the CDR3 is TGTGCCAGCAAACTGGGCGGGGGGTCCTACGAGCAGTACTTC. It specifies CASKLGGGSYEQYF. Full variable domain (remainder filled in from reference TRBV2 and TRBJ2-7): EPEVTQTPSHQVTQMGQEVILRCVPISNHLYFYWYRQILGQKVEFLVSFYNNEISEKSEIFDDQFSVERPDGSNFTLKIRSTKLEDSAMYFCASKLGGGSYEQYFGPGTRLTVT.

Ten or more counts support this clonotype. The chain recombines TRBV11-2 with TRBJ2-7; D is possibly TRBD2 (5 bases). V was cut by 4 bases and J by 0 bases, with 13 bases left in between. CDR3 length: 15 residues. CDR1 and CDR2 from the germline V gene are SGHAT and FQNNGV. CDR3 loop: CASSSARGISYEQYF. For the CDR3, the DNA is TGTGCCAGCAGCTCCGCCCGAGGGATCTCCTACGAGCAGTACTTC.